This T cell receptor (beta chain) emerged from a study of beta chain features in type 1 diabetes. Whole-study findings and limits: VDJ junctions from patients with type 1 diabetes contained fewer insertions and more deletions.

Based on CD45RO/CCR7/CD25/CD127/CD95/CD27, CD4+ regulatory, stem cell-like memory, naive and central memory cells were sorted. The authors reverse transcribed all of the isolated RNA, so sequencing captured expressed TCRB transcripts. The protocol was immunoSEQ multiplex PCR, while the TCRdb copy is restricted to in-frame clones and leaves out a portion. Here the sample spans 450,000 or so clones, over 9.5% being singletons. In its sample, this clone was seen a few times. The antigen remains unidentified. V lost 0 bases and J lost 7, with 17 bases in between. Germline CDR1 and CDR2: SGHRS and YFSETQ. The CDR3 has 16 amino acids.

The chain has TRBV5-1 and TRBJ1-5; possible D gene TRBD1, 6 bases. This TCR was recovered from a woman aged 18-29 years in good health. Sequenced material: naive CD4+ T cells from blood. The CDR3 region is CASSLDPSGAGQPQHF. CDR3 in DNA: TGCGCCAGCAGCTTGGATCCTTCGGGGGCCGGCCAGCCCCAGCATTTT.